This TCR beta chain derives from a study of T cell responses to AZD1222 COVID-19 vaccine (dated by TCRdb to the early 2020s). As for the study more broadly: A total of approximately 250 trial participants underwent TCR sequencing, of whom 200 to 220 had received two doses of AZD1222 and some 26 had received two doses of the MenACWY control vaccine. Trial participants were enrolled by age into 18-55, 56-69 and 70-plus year subgroups, with approximately 150, 30 and 60 TCR-sequenced participants respectively. Broad study findings and their caveats: After two AZD1222 doses, spike-specific TCR breadth and depth were significantly higher than at day 0 and than in MenACWY recipients. The vaccine-associated CD4 TCRs covered the entire spike protein, and the dominant responses fell in regions 160-218 and 743-854. Participants were mostly white British, with more females than males. The authors suggested clonal diversity may have been underestimated. Epitopes outside the regions mutated in the B.1.351 and B.1.1.7 variants were reportedly recognized by nearly half of the unique spike-specific TCRs. Conclusions about previously exposed vaccinees are limited because only 5 or 6 AZD1222 recipients were SARS-CoV-2 seropositive at baseline. Because no samples from the day 14 peak response were available, repertoires could be characterized only after the peak T cell response. The 56-69-year group was small, and its depth increase did not reach significance, likely because of low power.

The CDR3 sequence holds 15 residues, the cysteine and phenylalanine included. The entry retains the CDR3 DNA only, 45 bases that are in frame from base 1. Based on the germline V gene, the CDR1 and CDR2 sequences are MNHNS and SASEGT. Cut back by 6 bases and 3 bases, the V and J ends lie 18 bases apart. The sample's time point label, decoded: about 28 days (+/-7) after the second vaccine dose. Because spike-specific TCR depth and breadth did not differ between the two schedules, AZD1222 recipients who got a second dose at roughly 4 weeks were pooled with those who got a second dose at roughly 12 weeks. Samples from vaccinated people were obtained from the UK trials COV001 and COV002, which included a single-blind randomized controlled phase 2/3 trial of AZD1222 (ChAdOx1 nCoV-19) in healthy adults. Trial participant PBMC samples were collected at day 0 and day 28 after the second dose for TCRbeta chain sequencing.

The CDR3 regions of human TCRbeta chains were analyzed by immunosequencing. Regarding the original processing steps: TCRs in the repertoires were matched against a reference library of SARS-CoV-2-specific TCRs that had been generated with the MIRA antigen-specificity platform. Breadth was defined as the fraction of unique TCRs that were SARS-CoV-2-associated. Depth was defined as the fraction of total T cells that were SARS-CoV-2-associated. Using the MIRA data, each spike-specific TCR was mapped to the spike region that the TCR reacts to and placed in a CD4 or CD8 class. Log10-transformed breadth and depth values were compared by one-way ANOVA with Sidak's multiple comparisons tests. Held by TCRdb, this immuneACCESS table contains in-frame sequences only and omits some clones. Under half of the omission traces to an unresolved V gene where checked; the cause of the rest is unknown. That table is the source of V, J and clone size, and D and trimming were worked out from the DNA. The sample profile shows about 69,000 clones; approximately 82% of them were found once. The ten largest clones capture roughly 25% of the sample.

Details on this clone: Its antigen is unknown. No clone much larger than this one lies a single base away; base qualities are absent.

This sample comprised peripheral blood, obtained 28 days after the second AZD1222 dose. This sequence originates from an adult who received the AZD1222 COVID-19 vaccine. The rearranged segments are TRBV6-1 and TRBJ2-7; the best D guess is TRBD1, with 6 bases matching. This receptor has the CDR3 CASRGHRADYYEQYF. The sequenced DNA is TGTGCCAGCAGGGGACACAGGGCCGATTACTACGAGCAGTACTTC.